This T cell receptor (beta chain) was recovered during a study of beta chain features in type 1 diabetes. Findings and limits, study-wide: A pattern of fewer insertions and more deletions at VDJ junctions was seen in type 1 diabetes patients. There was a moderate but significant shortening of TCRB CDR3s in all four CD4+ subsets of Type 1 diabetes patients.

The CDR3 covers 15 residues. Between the trimmed V and J ends, which lost 5 bases and 3 bases, there was a span of 11 bases. Germline CDR1 is LNHDA and CDR2 is SQIVND (reference sequence). Expressed TCRB transcripts were sequenced, since all the RNA that had been isolated was reverse transcribed. Generated by immunoSEQ multiplex PCR, the TCRdb table keeps only in-frame clones and is missing some. The sample lists hundreds of thousands of clones; under 15% were seen once. Sorting with CD45RO/CCR7/CD25/CD127/CD95/CD27 yielded naive, central memory, regulatory and stem-like memory CD4+ cells. Comment on this clone: What it recognizes is unknown.

The chain uses TRBV19 and TRBJ2-6; maybe TRBD1 (5 bases). The source material was naive CD4+ T cells from blood. The receptor's source is a man between 18 and 29 years old with type 1 diabetes. The CDR3 sequence: CASSWQGSGANVLTF. The CDR3 bases are TGTGCCAGTAGTTGGCAGGGTAGTGGGGCCAACGTCCTGACTTTC.